This TCR beta chain comes out of a study of tumor and adjacent non-tumor tissue in lung cancer. No cell sorting was done before RNA was extracted from the tissue. The normal lung tissue was taken more than 3 cm from the tumor edge. A modified ARM-PCR protocol with three rounds of nested PCR amplified TCRbeta. Each CDR3 protein is one row after TCRdb ran MiXCR on the multiplex PCR reads. The sample yields around 100,000 distinct CDR3 sequences, 65% seen once. The CDR3 contains 15 residues. Germline CDR1 and CDR2: SGHAT and FQNNGV. With 5 bases clipped from V and 0 bases from J, the junction kept 3 bases outside the gene matches.

Sequenced: distant non-tumor lung tissue. The TCR comes from a man in his thirties or forties with non-small cell lung cancer. This chain joins TRBV11-2 and TRBJ2-5; 10 nucleotides align to TRBD2. The CDR3 loop reads CASSLSGGNQETQYF. In DNA form, the CDR3 reads TGTGCCAGCAGCCTTAGCGGGGGGAACCAAGAGACCCAGTACTTC.